The 16 T cell receptor beta chains in this list originate from one sample, sequenced in a study of blood T cell repertoires in COVID-19. Measured with immunoSEQ multiplex PCR; TCRdb has only the in-frame clones, and not every one. The sample has around 280,000 clones, more than 85% seen once; the top ten hold over 1%. Input material: peripheral blood. Receptor source: a man between 65 and 85 years old with acute or convalescent COVID-19.

V usage is TRBV27 and J usage is TRBJ1-1, with 8 bases fitting TRBD1. The CDR3 is made up of 16 amino acids. In germline, CDR1 is MNHEY, CDR2 SMNVEV (reference sequence). V shed 5 bases, J shed 5 bases, and the junction held 13 bases outside the gene matches. The CDR3 DNA is TGTGCCAGCAGTCGGGAACCAGGGGGCGGGTTTACTGAAGCTTTCTTT. This encodes CASSREPGGGFTEAFF.

The J gene is TRBJ2-3, the V gene TRBV12-3 or TRBV12-4; 8 bases map to TRBD1. The CDR3 covers 13 residues. V lost 3 bases, J lost 5 bases, and 1 base stayed unmatched. CDR3 residues: CASSLTGVDTQYF. The CDR3 nucleotides read TGTGCCAGCAGTTTGACAGGGGTAGATACGCAGTATTTT.

This chain uses TRBV11-2 with TRBJ1-2; 10 nucleotides agree with TRBD1. The CDR3 totals 14 residues. Germline lookup yields CDR1 SGHAT and CDR2 FQNNGV. Trimming cost V 6 bases and J 9 bases; bases outside gene matches: 10. The CDR3 loop reads CASSRDRGSGSYTF. The CDR3 DNA reads as TGTGCCAGCAGTAGGGACAGGGGCTCGGGGAGCTACACCTTC.

This clone came up once. The chain uses TRBV9 and TRBJ1-4; D is uncertain. V gave up 3 bases and J gave up 7 bases, with 13 bases separating them. The V gene's germline CDR1 is SGDLS and CDR2 YYNGEE. This CDR3 contains 14 residues. CDR3 residues: CASSGGWDSEKLFF. The CDR3 DNA reads as TGTGCCAGCAGCGGAGGGTGGGATAGTGAAAAACTGTTTTTT. The full variable domain, completed using reference TRBV9 and TRBJ1-4, is DSGVTQTPKHLITATGQRVTLRCSPRSGDLSVYWYQQSLDQGLQFLIQYYNGEERAKGNILERFSAQQFPDLHSELNLSSLELGDSALYFCASSGGWDSEKLFFGSGTQLSVL.

The V call is TRBV6-4, the J call TRBJ2-3; the D gene is possibly TRBD2 (5 bases). Germline assignment: CDR1 MRHNA and CDR2 SNTAGT. The length of the CDR3 is 13 residues. Trimming cost V 3 bases and J 9 bases, with 13 bases left between them. CDR3 loop: CASSESSRQTQYF. The CDR3 coding sequence is TGTGCCAGCAGTGAGTCTAGCCGTCAAACGCAGTATTTT.

The gene calls are TRBV10-1 and TRBJ1-1; perhaps TRBD1 as D (5 bases). V lost 2 bases and J 5 bases, leaving 12 bases between the germline ends. This CDR3 is 14 amino acids long. The V gene's germline CDR1 is WNHNN and CDR2 SYGVQD (reference sequence). The CDR3 DNA follows: TGCGCCAGCAGTGAGAGGGCGGGGGAGACTGAAGCTTTCTTT. It encodes CASSERAGETEAFF.

The chain has TRBV15 and TRBJ2-1, with D tentatively TRBD2 (6 bases). Germline V gene sequence: CDR1 LNHNV, CDR2 YYDKDF (reference sequence). V was pared by 0 bases and J by 6 bases, with 15 bases between. This CDR3 has 16 residues. This CDR3 is CATSRDVAPGGNEQFF. CDR3 nucleotide sequence: TGTGCCACCAGCAGAGATGTGGCTCCCGGGGGCAATGAGCAGTTCTTC.

The sample holds one count of this clone. The J gene is TRBJ1-5, the V gene TRBV6-2 or TRBV6-3; 12 bases fit TRBD1. CDR1 is MNHEY, CDR2 SVGEGT, per germline. The CDR3 has 18 amino acids. The trim removed 5 bases at V and 3 bases at J, leaving 11 bases unmatched. CDR3 sequence reads: CASSSFLGTGGNNQPQHF. CDR3 in DNA: TGTGCCAGCAGTAGTTTCCTTGGGACAGGGGGCAACAATCAGCCCCAGCATTTT.

The chain combines TRBV28 with TRBJ2-3; D is possibly TRBD2 (6 bases). Trimming removed 3 bases from V and 0 bases from J, with 10 bases in between. Germline lookup yields CDR1 MDHEN and CDR2 SYDVKM. This CDR3 is built from 15 residues. The CDR3 spells CASSLEGISTDTQYF. The DNA of the CDR3 is TGTGCCAGCAGTTTGGAGGGTATTAGCACAGATACGCAGTATTTT.

CDR3 in DNA: TGCGCCAGCAGCCAAGGCCGAGCCAGGACAGCGGTTGAGAACTATGGCTACACCTTC. This translates into CASSQGRARTAVENYGYTF. This chain links TRBV4-1 with TRBJ1-2; possible D gene TRBD1, 6 bases. CDR1 and CDR2 from the germline V gene are MGHRA and YSYEKL. V lost 1 base and J lost 2, with 23 bases in between. This CDR3 comprises 19 residues.

As regards this clone: Its ends do not fully match the called genes, so a read error is possible. The rearrangement uses TRBV3-1 (or the pseudogene TRBV3-2) and TRBJ2-7; 11 nucleotides agree with TRBD2. This CDR3 is 13 amino acids long. Germline lookup yields CDR1 LGHDT and CDR2 YNNKEL (reference sequence). CDR3 sequence (DNA): TGTGCCAGCAGCCAAGTTACTAGCGGGGGCCCCCTTTTC. Protein product: CASSQVTSGGPLF.

The chain couples TRBV5-4 to TRBJ2-4; 7 nucleotides line up with TRBD1. This CDR3 contains 14 residues. V gave up 4 bases and J gave up 8 bases; unmatched junction bases: 9. Germline CDR1 and CDR2: SGHNT and YYREEE (reference sequence). The chain's CDR3 is CASSQTGPGDIQYF. The CDR3 nucleotides are TGTGCCAGCAGCCAGACAGGGCCTGGGGACATTCAGTACTTC.

This chain connects TRBV7-2 to TRBJ2-7, with a possible D match to TRBD2 (5 bases). Germline assignment: CDR1 SGHTA and CDR2 FQGNSA. V lost 5 bases and J 5 bases, leaving 16 bases between the germline ends. The CDR3 totals 14 residues. DNA of the CDR3: TGTGCCAGCAGCCCTTTTACGAGGGCCAACGAGCAGTACTTC. Protein product: CASSPFTRANEQYF.

V usage is TRBV30 and J usage is TRBJ2-3; D not resolved. The V end was cut by 0 bases, the J end by 9 bases, with 13 bases between. The CDR3 totals 13 residues. The germline gives CDR1 GTSNPN, CDR2 SVGIG (reference sequence). The CDR3 DNA reads as TGTGCCTGGAGTGTACTCGGTGAAAGAACGCAGTATTTT. Translating it yields CAWSVLGERTQYF.

This chain joins TRBV7-2 and TRBJ2-3; 7 bases map to TRBD2. From germline, CDR1 is SGHTA and CDR2 FQGNSA. CDR3 length equals 16 residues. J was trimmed by 5 bases and V by 2 bases; bases with no gene match: 10. The CDR3 region has the DNA TGTGCCAGCAGCTTATTTTTCGCTGCGGGGGAAGATACGCAGTATTTT. Its protein product is CASSLFFAAGEDTQYF.

The chain uses TRBV6-6 and TRBJ1-5; no reliable D call. The CDR3 covers 13 residues. Trimming removed 2 bases at V and 9 bases at J, with 11 bases between. Germline V gene data show CDR1 as MNHNY and CDR2 as SVGAGI (reference sequence). Here the CDR3 DNA reads TGTGCCAGCAGTTACGAACTTAGTTTGCCCCAGCATTTT. This codes for CASSYELSLPQHF.